Below are 9 T cell receptor beta chains sequenced from a single sample in a study of T cell repertoires in cytomegalovirus infection. MiXCR, applied by TCRdb to the reads, yields one record per CDR3 protein. The repertoire includes some 350,000 distinct CDR3 sequences, around 18% of them detected once, and less than 9.5% sits in the top ten. Input material: PBMCs. The receptors were sampled from a human donor in good health (CMV status not recorded). Some clones in this sample may be carry-over from other donors' samples.

The chain carries TRBV20-1 and TRBJ1-6; TRBD1 aligns across 7 bases. The CDR3 has 14 residues. V dropped 3 bases and J dropped 6; count of bases not matched to a gene: 5. Per the germline V gene, CDR1 is DFQATT and CDR2 is SNEGSKA (reference sequence). The CDR3 region is CSARKTGSNSPLHF. The CDR3 DNA sequence: TGCAGTGCTAGGAAGACAGGGAGTAATTCACCCCTCCACTTT.

This clonotype has only a few counts. The chain recombines TRBV7-2 with TRBJ2-3; tentatively, D is TRBD2 (6 bases). The CDR3 runs to 13 residues. The germline V and J ends were trimmed by 6 bases and 4 bases, with 11 bases remaining between them. The germline V gene encodes CDR1 SGHTA and CDR2 FQGNSA. CDR3 amino acids: CASRIGTPDTQYF. DNA for the CDR3: TGTGCCAGCAGGATCGGGACTCCAGATACGCAGTATTTT.

The chain is built from TRBV7-9 and TRBJ1-5, with D hard to call. The CDR3 runs to 19 residues. The ends were cut back, 1 base at V and 2 bases at J, with 21 bases in the middle. Germline assignment: CDR1 SEHNR and CDR2 FQNEAQ (reference sequence). The CDR3 DNA reads TGTGCCAGCAGCTTAGACCCCTACACCCTTAATGATGGCAATCAGCCCCAGCATTTT. It yields the protein CASSLDPYTLNDGNQPQHF.

This clonotype was seen more than once but under ten times. The V gene is TRBV20-1, the J gene TRBJ2-1; D uncertain. From germline, CDR1 is DFQATT and CDR2 SNEGSKA (reference sequence). The CDR3 spans 15 residues. Trimming took off 0 bases at V and 8 bases at J, with 17 bases between the two ends. This chain's CDR3 is CSARDPDSFRDEQFF. DNA of the CDR3: TGCAGTGCTAGAGACCCTGACTCGTTTAGGGATGAGCAGTTCTTC.

As concerns this clonotype: Being one base from a much bigger clone, this may be a read error. This chain links TRBV7-2 with TRBJ2-3, with D possibly matching TRBD1 (5 bases). Germline CDR1 SGHTA, CDR2 FQGNSA. CDR3 length equals 16 residues. The CDR3 spells CASSLGRRLGTGTQYF. The CDR3 DNA reads as TGTGCCAGCAGCTTAGGTCGGCGGCTGGGCACAGGTACGCAGTATTTT.

V and J are TRBV20-1 and TRBJ1-5; possible D gene TRBD1, 5 bases. Germline V gene sequence: CDR1 DFQATT, CDR2 SNEGSKA (reference sequence). Trimming cost V 5 bases and J 7 bases, with 15 bases left between them. This CDR3 region has 13 residues. The CDR3 spells CSARRGGSQPQHF. CDR3 DNA sequence: TGCAGTGCTCGCCGGGGGGGAAGCCAGCCCCAGCATTTT.

There are a few counts of this clonotype. The chain joins TRBV28 to TRBJ2-1; TRBD2 is a possible D gene (6 bases). Germline lookup yields CDR1 MDHEN and CDR2 SYDVKM. The CDR3 length is 15 residues. V was pared by 7 bases and J by 13 bases, with 26 bases between. CDR3: CASTILAGGHSPQFF. The CDR3, as DNA: TGTGCCAGCACCATACTAGCCGGAGGCCATAGCCCACAGTTCTTC.

This clonotype has only a few counts. At one boundary the junction diverges from the germline segment, which might be a read error. This chain connects TRBV4-1 to TRBJ1-2, with 9 bases identical to TRBD1. CDR3 length equals 16 residues. From germline, CDR1 is MGHRA and CDR2 YSYEKL. The CDR3 protein is CASSQDWTGAIAIYTF. Here the CDR3 DNA reads TGTGCCAGCAGCCAAGACTGGACAGGGGCAATTGCAATCTACACCTTC.

A few counts support this clonotype. The genes are TRBV6-2 or TRBV6-3 and TRBJ2-1; D possibly corresponds to TRBD2 (6 bases). This CDR3 is 15 amino acids long. Germline values: CDR1 MNHEY, CDR2 SVGEGT. Trimming stripped 6 bases from V and 15 bases from J, with 27 bases between. CDR3 sequence reads: CASSSRDLKTRSGFF. The CDR3 DNA reads TGTGCCAGCAGCAGCCGGGACTTAAAGACAAGAAGTGGGTTCTTC.